The next 14 T cell receptor beta chains were all read from a single sample in a study of cytomegalovirus exposure and HLA in healthy donors. The PCR had 60 Vbeta and 13 Jbeta primers. This table comes from immunoSEQ multiplex PCR, and its TCRdb copy is limited to in-frame clones, with some not included. This table holds hundreds of thousands of clones, roughly 90% found once. Sequences were obtained from PBMCs. The receptors derive from a woman aged 18 to 35 in good health and CMV-seronegative.

V usage is TRBV7-9 and J usage is TRBJ1-5; D possibly corresponds to TRBD1 (5 bases). The CDR3 spans 17 residues. V lost 1 base and J 5 bases, leaving 18 bases between the germline ends. Germline-derived CDR1 and CDR2 are SEHNR and FQNEAQ (reference sequence). The CDR3: CASSLGFFRGLYQPQHF. The CDR3 DNA reads TGTGCCAGCAGCTTAGGGTTTTTTAGGGGTCTTTATCAGCCCCAGCATTTT.

The CDR3 loop is CASSQYREGPGELFF. As DNA, the CDR3 is TGCGCCAGCAGCCAATACAGGGAGGGACCCGGGGAGCTGTTTTTT. V gene TRBV4-1 combines with J gene TRBJ2-2, with D possibly matching TRBD2 (7 bases). The germline V gene has CDR1 MGHRA and CDR2 YSYEKL. There are 15 residues in the CDR3. V lost 2 bases, J lost 6 bases, and 13 bases lay in between.

The chain links TRBV29-1 to TRBJ2-3, with D perhaps matching TRBD2 (6 bases). The CDR3 spans 14 residues. The V end was cut by 1 base, the J end by 2 bases, with 10 bases between. Germline assignment: CDR1 SQVTM and CDR2 ANQGSEA. CDR3 loop: CSVEVEGPTDTQYF. CDR3 nucleotides: TGCAGCGTTGAAGTGGAGGGACCCACAGATACGCAGTATTTT.

This chain joins TRBV19 and TRBJ1-1; perhaps TRBD1 as D (5 bases). Germline V gene sequence: CDR1 LNHDA, CDR2 SQIVND (reference sequence). The CDR3 has 16 residues. The V end was cut by 8 bases, the J end by 0 bases, with 19 bases between. The DNA of the CDR3 is TGTGCCAGTCGGGCCGGGACGGGACTTTTGAACACTGAAGCTTTCTTT. It encodes CASRAGTGLLNTEAFF.

The genes are TRBV7-2 and TRBJ2-1; a weak D match, TRBD2 (5 bases). This CDR3 region has 18 residues. The germline V gene has CDR1 SGHTA and CDR2 FQGNSA. V lost 1 base and J lost 6, with 22 bases in between. The CDR3, as DNA: TGTGCCAGCAGCTTAGTTTATGTATCCCCGGGTCTAGCCAATGAGCAGTTCTTC. As protein: CASSLVYVSPGLANEQFF. Using reference TRBV7-2 and TRBJ2-1 for the parts outside the CDR3, the full variable domain is GAGVSQSPSNKVTEKGKDVELRCDPISGHTALYWYRQSLGQGLEFLIYFQGNSAPDKSGLPSDRFSAERTGGSVSTLTIQRTQQEDSAVYLCASSLVYVSPGLANEQFFGPGTRLTVL.

The rearrangement uses TRBV19 and TRBJ1-2, with D tentatively TRBD1 (5 bases). Trimming pared 5 bases from V and 0 bases from J, leaving 19 bases between. The length of the CDR3 is 17 residues. The germline V gene encodes CDR1 LNHDA and CDR2 SQIVND (reference sequence). CDR3: CASSPQTFKTANYGYTF. DNA of the CDR3: TGTGCCAGTAGTCCTCAAACCTTTAAGACAGCTAACTATGGCTACACCTTC.

The chain carries TRBV5-1 and TRBJ2-7; unclear D gene. In germline, CDR1 is SGHRS, CDR2 YFSETQ. This CDR3 is 13 amino acids long. V gave up 5 bases and J gave up 12 bases, with 21 bases separating them. The CDR3 loop is CASRLLFPEPPYF. As DNA, the CDR3 is TGCGCCAGCAGACTTTTATTCCCCGAGCCGCCGTACTTC. Full variable domain (missing parts from reference TRBV5-1 and TRBJ2-7): KAGVTQTPRYLIKTRGQQVTLSCSPISGHRSVSWYQQTPGQGLQFLFEYFSETQRNKGNFPGRFSGRQFSNSRSEMNVSTLELGDSALYLCASRLLFPEPPYFGPGTRLTVT.

Regarding this clone: Additional DNA sequences in this sample encode the identical CDR3. The gene calls are TRBV16 and TRBJ1-1; the match to TRBD1 covers 7 bases. V was clipped by 6 bases and J by 4 bases; unmatched bases: 2. Per the germline V gene, CDR1 is KGHSY and CDR2 is FQNENV. CDR3 length: 12 amino acids. CDR3: CASSPGGTEAFF. The CDR3 DNA is TGTGCCAGCAGTCCAGGGGGCACTGAAGCTTTCTTT.

The chain employs TRBV19 and TRBJ2-2; 10 nucleotides align to TRBD2. Germline CDR1 is LNHDA and CDR2 is SQIVND (reference sequence). V lost 9 bases, J lost 5 bases, and 6 bases stayed unmatched. The CDR3 contains 14 residues. The CDR3 is CASERGGLTGELFF. As DNA, the CDR3 is TGTGCCAGCGAGCGGGGGGGTTTAACCGGGGAGCTGTTTTTT.

This chain uses TRBV19 with TRBJ2-3; 8 bases fit TRBD2. J lost 8 bases, V lost 8 bases, and 15 bases had no gene match. The CDR3 loop spans 15 amino acids. Germline assignment: CDR1 LNHDA and CDR2 SQIVND (reference sequence). The CDR3 reads CASASGGPPRGTQYF. CDR3 sequence (DNA): TGTGCCAGTGCCTCGGGGGGGCCCCCGCGAGGTACGCAGTATTTT.

J is TRBJ1-2 and V is TRBV30; TRBD1 aligns across 8 bases. The germline gives CDR1 GTSNPN, CDR2 SVGIG (reference sequence). With 8 bases clipped from V and 8 bases from J, the junction kept 10 bases outside the gene matches. The CDR3 length is 12 residues. The CDR3 coding sequence is TGTGCCCACGGCAGGGGGCAGCGGGGCTACACCTTC. This encodes CAHGRGQRGYTF.

J is TRBJ1-1 and V is TRBV2; 9 bases fit TRBD1. The CDR3 is 12 residues long. Unmatched junction bases numbered 5, after V lost 5 bases and J lost 10 bases. Germline V CDR1 and CDR2: SNHLY, FYNNEI. CDR3 residues: CASSMGTGRAFF. CDR3 nucleotides: TGTGCCAGCAGTATGGGGACAGGGAGAGCTTTCTTT.

V usage is TRBV4-1 and J usage is TRBJ1-1; tentative D call: TRBD1 (5 bases). CDR3 length equals 18 residues. Germline V CDR1 and CDR2: MGHRA, YSYEKL. The V end lost 1 base, the J end lost 1 base, and 19 bases lay between the germline ends. The CDR3 DNA follows: TGCGCCAGCAGCCAAGGAAAAGCGGCCCCCGGGGGGAACACTGAAGCTTTCTTT. This sequence encodes CASSQGKAAPGGNTEAFF.

The chain recombines TRBV5-8 with TRBJ2-1; D is undetermined. The CDR3 extends over 17 amino acids. Trimming stripped 4 bases from V and 0 bases from J, with 17 bases between. Germline-derived CDR1 and CDR2 are SGHTS and YDEGEE. CDR3: CASSRGDGYSSYNEQFF. In nucleotides, the CDR3 is TGTGCCAGCAGCCGAGGAGACGGCTATAGCTCCTACAATGAGCAGTTCTTC.